The rows below give T cell receptor beta chains drawn from one sample of a study of blood T cell repertoires in COVID-19. Only in-frame clones appear in the TCRdb table, and some are missing; sequencing was by immunoSEQ multiplex PCR. The repertoire has 310,000 or so clones, roughly 90% of them found once; the top ten carry approximately 6.5%. Sequenced sample: peripheral blood. Receptor source: a man between 18 and 29 years old who had recovered from COVID-19. The CDR3 runs from the conserved cysteine through the conserved F or W. Fields, in order: clone size, D gene, V gene, J gene, CDR3 DNA, CDR3 protein. D genes are given only for firm matches. Some rows mark clone size as missing; the rest say once, few, many or name a class of expanded clone.

size: few
D: -
V: TRBV25-1
J: TRBJ1-2
DNA: TGTGCCAGCTATGGACAGTACTATGGCTACACCTTC
CDR3: CASYGQYYGYTF

size: -
D: TRBD1
V: TRBV5-1
J: TRBJ1-1
DNA: TGCGCCAGCAGCGTTAATCAACAGGGGGCAAGCACTGAAGCTTTCTTT
CDR3: CASSVNQQGASTEAFF

size: -
D: -
V: TRBV6-5
J: TRBJ2-2
DNA: TGTGCCAGCCAAGTTGGGCCCAACACCGGGGAGCTGTTTTTT
CDR3: CASQVGPNTGELFF

size: -
D: -
V: TRBV29-1
J: TRBJ1-2
DNA: TGCAGCATTGATAGAGGGGGTAATGGCTACACCTTC
CDR3: CSIDRGGNGYTF

size: -
D: TRBD1
V: TRBV19
J: TRBJ1-4
DNA: TGTGCCAGTAGTAGAACCCGGACAGGACTCTCTGAAAAACTGTTTTTT
CDR3: CASSRTRTGLSEKLFF

size: -
D: -
V: TRBV4-1
J: TRBJ2-7
DNA: TGCGCCAGCAGCCAAGGCCTGGGAACAGGCAGCTCCTACGAGCAGTACTTC
CDR3: CASSQGLGTGSSYEQYF

size: -
D: -
V: TRBV28
J: TRBJ2-3
DNA: TGTGCCAGCAGTTTTACAGCGGACTCCACAGATACGCAGTATTTT
CDR3: CASSFTADSTDTQYF

size: -
D: -
V: TRBV5-1
J: TRBJ1-1
DNA: TGCGCCAGCAGCCCGGGGCGCGGGACGACCGTACTGGGGAACACTGAAGCTTTCTTT
CDR3: CASSPGRGTTVLGNTEAFF

size: -
D: -
V: TRBV10-3
J: TRBJ2-7
DNA: TGTGCCATCAGTGGCCCCGGGGAGCAGTACTTC
CDR3: CAISGPGEQYF

size: -
D: TRBD1
V: TRBV18
J: TRBJ2-7
DNA: TGTGCCAGCTCACCAGGGACAGGCAACTGGGAGGAGCAGTACTTC
CDR3: CASSPGTGNWEEQYF

size: -
D: -
V: TRBV7-3
J: TRBJ1-1
DNA: TGTGCCAGCAGCCCGGGGGGATCAAACACTGAAGCTTTCTTT
CDR3: CASSPGGSNTEAFF

size: -
D: -
V: TRBV11-2
J: TRBJ2-7
DNA: TGTGCCAGCAGCCTAACCGAGAACCAGGGAAACGAGCAGTACTTC
CDR3: CASSLTENQGNEQYF

size: -
D: -
V: TRBV18
J: TRBJ2-7
DNA: TGTGCCAGCTCCTTCGACAGGTCCTACGAGCAGTACTTC
CDR3: CASSFDRSYEQYF

size: -
D: -
V: TRBV2
J: TRBJ2-7
DNA: TGTGCCAGCAGTGCCCAAAACTACGAGCAGTACTTC
CDR3: CASSAQNYEQYF

size: -
D: -
V: TRBV19
J: TRBJ1-4
DNA: TGTGCCAGCTCCCTCGGCAGGGTCGGAAATGAAAAACTGTTTTTT
CDR3: CASSLGRVGNEKLFF

size: few
D: -
V: TRBV7-9
J: TRBJ1-3
DNA: TGTGCCAGCAGCTTAGTTACAGCTGGAAACACCATATATTTT
CDR3: CASSLVTAGNTIYF

size: -
D: -
V: TRBV6-2/TRBV6-3
J: TRBJ2-7
DNA: TGTGCCAGCAGTGACAGCAACGAGCAGTACTTC
CDR3: CASSDSNEQYF

size: few
D: -
V: TRBV11-3
J: TRBJ2-1
DNA: TGTGCCAGCAGCGCTGACCGGGACTTCAATGAGCAGTTCTTC
CDR3: CASSADRDFNEQFF

size: -
D: -
V: TRBV7-3
J: TRBJ1-1
DNA: TGTGCCAGCAGCTCTCAGGGGTTCACTGAAGCTTTCTTT
CDR3: CASSSQGFTEAFF

size: -
D: -
V: TRBV19
J: TRBJ2-6
DNA: TGTGCCAGTACCGCATCAGGCTCTGGGGCCAACGTCCTGACTTTC
CDR3: CASTASGSGANVLTF

size: -
D: TRBD1
V: TRBV12-3/TRBV12-4
J: TRBJ1-2
DNA: TGTGCCAGCAGTCTACAGGGGGGCTATGGCTACACCTTC
CDR3: CASSLQGGYGYTF

size: -
D: -
V: TRBV11-2
J: TRBJ1-1
DNA: TGTGCCAGCAGCTTAGCTTGGGGCCCCTTGGGGGAAGCTTTCTTT
CDR3: CASSLAWGPLGEAFF

size: -
D: -
V: TRBV9
J: TRBJ2-3
DNA: TGTGCCAGCAGCGTAGGAGGGTTGGGAGCAGATACGCAGTATTTT
CDR3: CASSVGGLGADTQYF

size: -
D: TRBD2
V: TRBV7-9
J: TRBJ2-7
DNA: TGTGCCAGCAGCTTAGGGGAGGGCGGGAGCACCTACGAGCAGTACTTC
CDR3: CASSLGEGGSTYEQYF

size: -
D: TRBD2
V: TRBV11-2
J: TRBJ2-2
DNA: TGTGCCAGCAGCTCTCCCGGACTAGCGGGGGGGCCTTACACCGGGGAGCTGTTTTTT
CDR3: CASSSPGLAGGPYTGELFF

size: -
D: TRBD1
V: TRBV7-6
J: TRBJ1-4
DNA: TGTGCCAGCAGCTTGGGACAGGGCTGGCTTGAAAAACTGTTTTTT
CDR3: CASSLGQGWLEKLFF

size: -
D: -
V: TRBV10-3
J: TRBJ2-2
DNA: TGTGCCATCGGCTGGCAAAACACCGGGGAGCTGTTTTTT
CDR3: CAIGWQNTGELFF

size: once
D: TRBD1
V: TRBV6-5
J: TRBJ2-2
DNA: TGTGCCAGCAGTTACTTGGGACAGGGTCCCACCGGGGAGCTGTTTTTT
CDR3: CASSYLGQGPTGELFF

size: once
D: -
V: TRBV6-2/TRBV6-3
J: TRBJ2-7
DNA: TGTGCCAGCAGTTGGGGCAGTTACTACGAGCAGTACTTC
CDR3: CASSWGSYYEQYF

size: -
D: -
V: TRBV6-1
J: TRBJ2-1
DNA: TGTGCCAGCAGTGAGTCGAAGGGGCCCTACAATGAGCAGTTCTTC
CDR3: CASSESKGPYNEQFF

size: -
D: TRBD2
V: TRBV2
J: TRBJ2-1
DNA: TGTGCGAAGTGGAGCGGGAGGGCCGGGAGCTCCTACAATGAGCAGTTCTTC
CDR3: CAKWSGRAGSSYNEQFF

size: -
D: -
V: TRBV27
J: TRBJ2-5
DNA: TGTGCCAGCAGTTTATCGTCCCTCAGCGTTTACCAAGAGACCCAGTACTTC
CDR3: CASSLSSLSVYQETQYF

size: once
D: -
V: TRBV7-9
J: TRBJ2-4
DNA: TGTGCCAGCAGCGCTATAGGGACACCCTCAGCCAAAAACATTCAGTACTTC
CDR3: CASSAIGTPSAKNIQYF

size: -
D: -
V: TRBV24-1
J: TRBJ2-7
DNA: TGTGCCACCAGTCGAGGACACAACTACGAGCAGTACTTC
CDR3: CATSRGHNYEQYF

size: -
D: -
V: TRBV4-2
J: TRBJ1-2
DNA: TGTGCCAGCAGCCAAGGCGATGGACAAAACTATGGCTACACCTTC
CDR3: CASSQGDGQNYGYTF

size: -
D: TRBD2
V: TRBV6-2/TRBV6-3
J: TRBJ2-7
DNA: TGTGCCACCAGCGGGGGCGCCTGGGCCTACGAGCAGTACTTC
CDR3: CATSGGAWAYEQYF

size: -
D: -
V: TRBV27
J: TRBJ2-7
DNA: TGTGCCAGCAGTTCGTATACTACCGACTACGAGCAGTACTTC
CDR3: CASSSYTTDYEQYF

size: -
D: TRBD2
V: TRBV7-9
J: TRBJ2-3
DNA: TGTGCCAGCAGCTTAGGTATAGCGGGGGATGTAGATACGCAGTATTTT
CDR3: CASSLGIAGDVDTQYF

size: -
D: -
V: TRBV11-2
J: TRBJ2-1
DNA: TGTGCCAGCAGCTTAGATGGGTCTCGACTCAATGAGCAGTTCTTC
CDR3: CASSLDGSRLNEQFF

size: -
D: -
V: TRBV5-4
J: TRBJ2-1
DNA: TGTGCCAGCAGCTTAGAGGAGTCCTACAATGAGCAGTTCTTC
CDR3: CASSLEESYNEQFF

size: -
D: TRBD1
V: TRBV5-4
J: TRBJ2-5
DNA: TGTGCCAGCAGCTTGGGGGACAGGGGTTCGCAGACCCAGTACTTC
CDR3: CASSLGDRGSQTQYF

size: -
D: -
V: TRBV28
J: TRBJ2-4
DNA: TGTGCCAGCAGTTTTGAGAACATTCAGTACTTC
CDR3: CASSFENIQYF

size: -
D: TRBD2
V: TRBV9
J: TRBJ2-2
DNA: TGTGCCAGCAGCGTGGGGGGGACGGCGAACACCGGGGAGCTGTTTTTT
CDR3: CASSVGGTANTGELFF

size: -
D: TRBD1
V: TRBV6-1
J: TRBJ2-2
DNA: TGTGCCAGCAGAGGACAGGGGGCGAACACCGGGGAGCTGTTTTTT
CDR3: CASRGQGANTGELFF

size: -
D: -
V: TRBV12-3/TRBV12-4
J: TRBJ1-4
DNA: TGTGCCAGCAAGGGACTGGGGAATGAAAAACTGTTTTTT
CDR3: CASKGLGNEKLFF

size: -
D: -
V: TRBV3-1/TRBV3-2
J: TRBJ1-5
DNA: TGTGCCAGCAGCCAAGGGGGAGTTAGCAATCAGCCCCAGCATTTT
CDR3: CASSQGGVSNQPQHF

size: -
D: TRBD2
V: TRBV4-2
J: TRBJ2-5
DNA: TGTGCCAGCAGCCAAGAGTTCTTGGTAGCGGGGGGGCCGGGGACCCAGTACTTC
CDR3: CASSQEFLVAGGPGTQYF

size: -
D: TRBD1
V: TRBV24-1
J: TRBJ2-1
DNA: TGTGCCACCAGTGATTCTACAGGGGTCAGCTCCTACAATGAGCAGTTCTTC
CDR3: CATSDSTGVSSYNEQFF

size: -
D: TRBD1
V: TRBV12-3/TRBV12-4
J: TRBJ1-2
DNA: TGTGCCAGCAGAAGGACAGGGGATGATGGCTACACCTTC
CDR3: CASRRTGDDGYTF

size: -
D: TRBD2
V: TRBV5-1
J: TRBJ2-2
DNA: TGCGCCAGCATCGAGCGGGAGGGGGCCGGGGAGCTGTTTTTT
CDR3: CASIEREGAGELFF

size: -
D: -
V: TRBV6-4
J: TRBJ2-3
DNA: TGTGCCAGCAGTGAACTGGCGGGGGCAGGGGATACGCAGTATTTT
CDR3: CASSELAGAGDTQYF

size: -
D: -
V: TRBV7-2
J: TRBJ2-1
DNA: TGTGCCAGCAGCTGGACGGGGATCTTAAAGGGGCAGTTCTTC
CDR3: CASSWTGILKGQFF